One and the same sample provided the 31 T cell receptor beta chains below, sequenced in a study of chemoradiotherapy in HPV16-positive cancers. Only in-frame clones appear in the TCRdb table, and some are missing; sequencing was by immunoSEQ multiplex PCR. The repertoire holds about 5,000 clones, with less than 80% as singletons. The specimen was obtained from a patient who underwent chemoradiotherapy. These receptors were collected from a human donor with HPV-associated anogenital cancer.

The gene calls are TRBV6-4 and TRBJ2-3; 9 bases fit TRBD2. The CDR3 length is 13 residues. The V gene's germline CDR1 is MRHNA and CDR2 SNTAGT. Trimming at V came to 4 bases and at J to 5 bases, leaving 1 base not matched to a gene. The CDR3 sequence: CASSVSGRDTQYF. Written as DNA, the CDR3 is TGTGCCAGCAGTGTTAGCGGGAGAGATACGCAGTATTTT.

This clone was seen just once. Different DNA sequences within this sample yield the same CDR3. The genes are TRBV6-4 and TRBJ2-1, with 7 bases lining up with TRBD1. V was pared by 3 bases and J by 0 bases, with 2 bases of the junction left unmatched. The CDR3 runs to 15 residues. CDR1 and CDR2 (germline): MRHNA, SNTAGT. The CDR3 DNA reads TGTGCCAGCAGTGAAGCAGGGGGCTCCTACAATGAGCAGTTCTTC. Amino acids: CASSEAGGSYNEQFF.

The chain uses TRBV2 and TRBJ1-1; 9 bases are shared with TRBD1. The CDR3 sequence is 14 residues long. J was trimmed by 3 bases and V by 6 bases; bases with no gene match: 5. Germline assignment: CDR1 SNHLY and CDR2 FYNNEI. CDR3 amino acids: CASRDRGFYTEAFF. CDR3 sequence (DNA): TGTGCCAGCAGGGACAGGGGTTTTTACACTGAAGCTTTCTTT.

This clone was detected only a few times. V and J are TRBV2 and TRBJ2-7; D call uncertain. Trimming cost V 4 bases and J 1 base, with 2 bases left between them. The CDR3 has 11 residues. Germline CDR1 and CDR2: SNHLY and FYNNEI. As DNA, the CDR3 is TGTGCCAGCAGTGTGTCCTACGAGCAGTACTTC. Translation: CASSVSYEQYF.

The chain uses TRBV6-5 and TRBJ1-1; D remains unclear. The CDR3 length is 15 residues. V lost 0 bases and J lost 1, with 9 bases in between. Germline CDR1 is MNHEY and CDR2 is SVGAGI. The chain's CDR3 is CASSYSSKTNTEAFF. CDR3 coding DNA: TGTGCCAGCAGTTACTCGAGTAAGACGAACACTGAAGCTTTCTTT.

V gene TRBV30 combines with J gene TRBJ2-7; D possibly uses TRBD1 or TRBD2 (5 bases each). This CDR3 has 13 residues. V was trimmed by 0 bases and J by 6 bases, leaving 12 bases between them. Germline assignment: CDR1 GTSNPN and CDR2 SVGIG (reference sequence). The CDR3 DNA reads TGTGCCTGGAGTGTTCAGGGCGCGGGCGAGCAGTACTTC. It is translated as CAWSVQGAGEQYF.

This chain links TRBV6-1 with TRBJ2-1, with no clear D. Between the trimmed V and J ends, which lost 5 bases and 0 bases, there was a span of 11 bases. Germline V gives CDR1 MNHNS, CDR2 SASEGT. There are 15 residues in the CDR3. The CDR3 nucleotides are TGTGCCAGCAGTTTACAGCCTGGCTCCTACAATGAGCAGTTCTTC. Its translation is CASSLQPGSYNEQFF.

The J gene is TRBJ1-3, the V gene TRBV9; D may be TRBD1 (5 bases). Trimming took off 0 bases at V and 0 bases at J, with 7 bases between the two ends. The V gene's germline CDR1 is SGDLS and CDR2 YYNGEE. The CDR3 has 15 residues. CDR3 sequence (DNA): TGTGCCAGCAGCGTAGATGGGGGCTCTGGAAACACCATATATTTT. It codes for CASSVDGGSGNTIYF.

This chain joins TRBV19 and TRBJ2-7; TRBD2 is a possible D gene (6 bases). Trimming stripped 4 bases from V and 0 bases from J, with 13 bases between. The germline V gene encodes CDR1 LNHDA and CDR2 SQIVND (reference sequence). The CDR3 loop spans 15 amino acids. Here the CDR3 DNA reads TGTGCCAGTAGTAGCTCGGGGGAGAGCTCCTACGAGCAGTACTTC. It is translated as CASSSSGESSYEQYF.

V and J are TRBV10-3 and TRBJ1-1; D may be TRBD1 (6 bases). This CDR3 has 15 residues. Looked up from germline, CDR1 is ENHRY and CDR2 is SYGVKD. V was pared by 2 bases and J by 4 bases, with 14 bases between. The CDR3 region is CAISEPTGLGTEAFF. The CDR3 nucleotides read TGTGCCATCAGTGAGCCTACAGGGTTGGGCACTGAAGCTTTCTTT.

The V call is TRBV5-1, the J call TRBJ2-5; tentative D call: TRBD1 (5 bases). CDR3 length: 14 residues. Trimming stripped 6 bases from V and 5 bases from J, with 17 bases between. The germline gives CDR1 SGHRS, CDR2 YFSETQ. CDR3 nucleotides: TGCGCCAGCACCAGGGCAAACCTTCGGGAGACCCAGTACTTC. This encodes CASTRANLRETQYF. The full variable domain, with the rest looked up from reference TRBV5-1 and TRBJ2-5, is KAGVTQTPRYLIKTRGQQVTLSCSPISGHRSVSWYQQTPGQGLQFLFEYFSETQRNKGNFPGRFSGRQFSNSRSEMNVSTLELGDSALYLCASTRANLRETQYFGPGTRLLVL.

V usage is TRBV4-2 and J usage is TRBJ2-7; D may be TRBD1 (5 bases). This CDR3 spans 15 amino acids. V lost 1 base, J lost 0 bases, and 10 bases lay in between. Germline-derived CDR1 and CDR2 are LGHNA and YNFKEQ. The CDR3 is CASSQVGRASYEQYF. CDR3 nucleotides: TGTGCCAGCAGCCAAGTCGGCAGGGCCTCCTACGAGCAGTACTTC.

The V and J genes are TRBV6-6 and TRBJ2-1, with D tentatively TRBD2 (5 bases). Per the germline V gene, CDR1 is MNHNY and CDR2 is SVGAGI (reference sequence). The CDR3 is 13 residues long. Trimming removed 8 bases from V and 0 bases from J, with 8 bases in between. CDR3: CASGSGSYNEQFF. The DNA for the CDR3 is TGTGCCAGCGGGAGTGGCTCCTACAATGAGCAGTTCTTC.

The chain is built from TRBV28 and TRBJ1-5; D gene uncertain. This CDR3 has 13 residues. The V end lost 6 bases, the J end lost 6 bases, and 12 bases lay between the germline ends. Germline loops: CDR1 MDHEN, CDR2 SYDVKM. The CDR3, as DNA: TGTGCCAGCAGGCCAAGTGGTGGTCAGCCCCAGCATTTT. Protein: CASRPSGGQPQHF.

The gene calls are TRBV6-5 and TRBJ1-3, with D hard to call. The CDR3 has 15 amino acids. V was cut by 2 bases and J by 1 base, with 9 bases left in between. Germline loops: CDR1 MNHEY, CDR2 SVGAGI. CDR3 nucleotides: TGTGCCAGCAGTTACGGAGGAGGGTCTGGAAACACCATATATTTT. Translation: CASSYGGGSGNTIYF.

The rearrangement joins TRBV11-2 to TRBJ2-7; D is uncertain. Trimming took 0 bases from V and 4 from J, leaving 19 bases between them. This CDR3 is built from 17 residues. Germline V gene lookup returns CDR1 SGHAT and CDR2 FQNNGV. CDR3 DNA sequence: TGTGCCAGCAGCTTAGATATGAATCGGGCCGGCTCGTACGAGCAGTACTTC. It codes for CASSLDMNRAGSYEQYF.

Only a few counts were recorded for this clone. This CDR3 is CATRTFGTYEQYF. CDR3 DNA: TGTGCCACCAGAACGTTCGGGACCTACGAGCAGTACTTC. The rearrangement joins TRBV25-1 to TRBJ2-7, with TRBD2 as a possible D gene (5 bases). V lost 10 bases and J lost 2, with 15 bases in between. The CDR3 has 13 amino acids. Germline loops: CDR1 MGHDK, CDR2 SYGVNS.

V gene TRBV11-2 combines with J gene TRBJ2-1, with 13 bases that match TRBD2. The germline gives CDR1 SGHAT, CDR2 FQNNGV. After removal of 2 bases from V and 6 bases from J, the junction contained 7 bases not matched to a gene. The length of the CDR3 is 17 residues. The CDR3 DNA reads as TGTGCCAGCAGCTTATTGACTAGCGGGAGGTCCGGCAATGAGCAGTTCTTC. Translated, it gives CASSLLTSGRSGNEQFF.

V usage is TRBV5-4 and J usage is TRBJ1-1; TRBD1 matches 7 bases. Germline V gene lookup returns CDR1 SGHNT and CDR2 YYREEE (reference sequence). V lost 4 bases, J lost 4 bases, and 10 bases stayed unmatched. The CDR3 covers 15 residues. Written as DNA, the CDR3 is TGTGCCAGCAGCCCTGCGAGGGGGCCGGCCACTGAAGCTTTCTTT. Protein: CASSPARGPATEAFF.

V gene TRBV5-1 combines with J gene TRBJ1-5; D gene unclear. The CDR3 spans 18 residues. Per germline, CDR1 SGHRS and CDR2 YFSETQ. V was pared by 0 bases and J by 4 bases, with 20 bases between. The CDR3 loop reads CASSLAVEPPLKNQPQHF. Written as DNA, the CDR3 is TGCGCCAGCAGCTTGGCTGTCGAGCCCCCCTTGAAAAATCAGCCCCAGCATTTT.

This chain joins TRBV30 and TRBJ2-7; D gene unclear. Germline-derived CDR1 and CDR2 are GTSNPN and SVGIG (reference sequence). V gave up 5 bases and J gave up 2 bases, with 13 bases separating them. The CDR3 is 13 amino acids. CDR3 protein: CAWGLRPTYEQYF. CDR3 DNA sequence: TGTGCCTGGGGCCTCCGTCCCACCTACGAGCAGTACTTC. The whole variable domain, remainder taken from reference TRBV30 and TRBJ2-7, is SQTIHQWPATLVQPVGSPLSLECTVEGTSNPNLYWYRQAAGRGLQLLFYSVGIGQISSEVPQNLSASRPQDRQFILSSKKLLLSDSGFYLCAWGLRPTYEQYFGPGTRLTVT.

This clone has only one observation. The V and J genes are TRBV4-1 and TRBJ1-5; no definite D call. V lost 3 bases to trimming and J lost 0 bases, with 12 bases between them. This CDR3 has 16 residues. Germline loops: CDR1 MGHRA, CDR2 YSYEKL. The CDR3 loop reads CASSHGLGNSNQPQHF. In DNA, the CDR3 is TGCGCCAGCAGCCACGGATTAGGGAATAGCAATCAGCCCCAGCATTTT.

The chain recombines TRBV29-1 with TRBJ1-1; unclear D gene. V was pared by 7 bases and J by 4 bases, with 7 bases between. Looked up from germline, CDR1 is SQVTM and CDR2 is ANQGSEA. The CDR3 has 10 amino acids. The DNA of the CDR3 is TGCAGCGCTCATCGCACTGAAGCTTTCTTT. Translation gives CSAHRTEAFF.

The CDR3 protein is CASSLREVSGIPGELFF. CDR3 sequence (DNA): TGTGCCAGCAGTTTAAGAGAGGTTAGCGGGATCCCCGGGGAGCTGTTTTTT. The chain couples TRBV28 to TRBJ2-2, with 8 nucleotides matching TRBD2. With V trimmed by 2 bases and J by 6 bases, 11 bases remained unmatched. Germline-derived CDR1 and CDR2 are MDHEN and SYDVKM. The CDR3 runs to 17 residues.

The V call is TRBV30, the J call TRBJ1-3; D is unclear. This CDR3 region has 14 residues. The V end lost 2 bases, the J end lost 4 bases, and 12 bases lay between the germline ends. Germline V CDR1 and CDR2: GTSNPN, SVGIG (reference sequence). The CDR3: CAWSYYQSGNTIYF. Written as DNA, the CDR3 is TGTGCCTGGAGTTATTACCAATCGGGAAACACCATATATTTT.

The V gene is TRBV21-1, the J gene TRBJ2-7; the table names TRBD1, a call not compared with the DNA. TRBV21-1 is a known pseudogene. This CDR3 spans 16 amino acids. The CDR3 reads CASSKGGQGGLYEQYF. In DNA, the CDR3 is TGTGCCAGCAGCAAAGGAGGGCAGGGGGGACTCTACGAGCAGTACTTC.

The rearrangement uses TRBV7-2 and TRBJ1-3; TRBD1 is a possible D gene (5 bases). Germline V gene data show CDR1 as SGHTA and CDR2 as FQGNSA. The CDR3 contains 15 residues. Trimming pared 5 bases from V and 0 bases from J, leaving 11 bases between. CDR3 DNA sequence: TGTGCCAGCAGCCCACAGGTCTACTCTGGAAACACCATATATTTT. Protein sequence: CASSPQVYSGNTIYF. The entire variable domain, with the rest obtained from reference TRBV7-2 and TRBJ1-3, is as follows: GAGVSQSPSNKVTEKGKDVELRCDPISGHTALYWYRQSLGQGLEFLIYFQGNSAPDKSGLPSDRFSAERTGGSVSTLTIQRTQQEDSAVYLCASSPQVYSGNTIYFGEGSWLTVV.

V usage is TRBV9 and J usage is TRBJ2-7, with D tentatively TRBD2 (5 bases). Germline V gene lookup returns CDR1 SGDLS and CDR2 YYNGEE. The V and J ends lost 0 bases and 3 bases respectively, with 13 bases between them. The CDR3 runs to 15 residues. The CDR3 DNA reads as TGTGCCAGCAGCGTAGGGAGGTTGTCCCACTACGAGCAGTACTTC. Its protein product is CASSVGRLSHYEQYF.

J is TRBJ1-1 and V is TRBV6-6, with TRBD1 as a possible D gene (6 bases). The CDR3 contains 15 residues. Germline CDR1 and CDR2: MNHNY and SVGAGI (reference sequence). Deletions cut 4 bases from V and 1 base from J, with 13 bases between. CDR3 loop: CASSFGTYGNTEAFF. The CDR3, as DNA: TGTGCCAGCAGTTTCGGGACATACGGGAACACTGAAGCTTTCTTT.

This sequence joins TRBV9 and TRBJ1-3; D may be TRBD1 (6 bases). Germline CDR1 reads SGDLS; CDR2 reads YYNGEE. The CDR3 covers 19 residues. Trimming took off 0 bases at V and 0 bases at J, with 19 bases between the two ends. DNA for the CDR3: TGTGCCAGCAGCGTAGATAGGGAGGGGCAGGGGAGCTCTGGAAACACCATATATTTT. Its protein product is CASSVDREGQGSSGNTIYF.

The V gene is TRBV6-4, the J gene TRBJ2-2; a possible D gene is TRBD2 (5 bases). Germline V gene sequence: CDR1 MRHNA, CDR2 SNTAGT. The CDR3 extends over 15 amino acids. Trimming removed 3 bases at V and 3 bases at J, with 11 bases between. The CDR3 region is CASSEEADHTGELFF. For the CDR3, the DNA is TGTGCCAGCAGTGAGGAGGCGGATCACACCGGGGAGCTGTTTTTT.